This section outlines one TCR beta chain sequence together with its context. The CDR3 has 13 amino acids. V lost 7 bases and J 7 bases, leaving 16 bases between the germline ends. These data come from a study of blood T cells in healthy people across ages. The authors ran a second PCR of about 6 to 11 cycles using a sample-barcoded 5' primer and a J-beta primer mix. Each CDR3 protein is one row after TCRdb ran MiXCR on the 5' RACE reads. Among some 760,000 distinct CDR3 sequences, 25% were seen once, and the ten largest hold 9.4%. In addition, the sample was reused for a study of T cells of mothers and their children.

J is TRBJ2-5 and V is TRBV12-3 or TRBV12-4; D might be TRBD2 (5 bases). Sequencing was carried out using blood. The clonotype was recovered from a boy aged 5 to 17 in good health. The CDR3 sequence: CASTFSEGGTQYF. CDR3 in DNA: TGTGCCAGCACCTTCAGTGAGGGTGGGACCCAGTACTTC.